This TCR beta chain was sequenced during a study of control samples from healthy donors and cancer patients. This clone was picked up one time. Different DNA sequences within this sample yield the same CDR3. The CDR3 is made up of 14 amino acids. Per the germline V gene, CDR1 is SGHRS and CDR2 is YFSETQ. Deletions cut 0 bases from V and 1 base from J, with 5 bases between. TCRdb's copy holds only in-frame clones and misses some; the assay was immunoSEQ multiplex PCR. Of 95,000 to 150,000 clones listed, around nine tenths were seen once; the top ten hold 12%. This sequence was found in a man between 25 and 39 years old in good health. The sample taken for sequencing was blood. This chain uses TRBV5-1 with TRBJ1-5, with D unresolved. CDR3 DNA sequence: TGCGCCAGCAGCTTGGGGGTGAGCAATCAGCCCCAGCATTTT. Amino acids: CASSLGVSNQPQHF.